A single sample is the source of the 20 T cell receptor beta chains below, sequenced in a study of CD8 T cells in ankylosing spondylitis. TCRdb ran MiXCR on the 5' RACE reads and lists one entry per CDR3 protein. This sample has tens of thousands of distinct CDR3 sequences, with around 27% found just once. Sequencing was done on a sample of blood, either unsorted or a sorted T cell fraction (not recorded which). These receptor sequences come from a male donor with ankylosing spondylitis or in good health (not recorded which).

This clonotype showed up many times. This chain links TRBV20-1 with TRBJ2-5; 7 bases match TRBD2. Germline CDR1 is DFQATT and CDR2 is SNEGSKA (reference sequence). V was clipped by 3 bases and J by 5 bases; unmatched bases: 12. CDR3 length: 15 residues. CDR3 sequence reads: CSASHLGGIRETQYF. The CDR3 DNA sequence: TGCAGTGCTAGTCATCTGGGGGGGATTCGGGAGACCCAGTACTTC.

J is TRBJ1-3 and V is TRBV12-3 or TRBV12-4; D is unclear. CDR3 length: 12 residues. The V end lost 3 bases, the J end lost 4 bases, and 4 bases lay between the germline ends. This chain's CDR3 is CASSFAGNTIYF. Written as DNA, the CDR3 is TGTGCCAGCAGTTTTGCCGGAAACACCATATATTTT.

This clonotype was counted between two and nine times. The V and J genes are TRBV20-1 and TRBJ1-1; D might be TRBD1 (6 bases). V was pared by 6 bases and J by 4 bases, with 12 bases between. The germline CDR1 and CDR2 sequences are DFQATT and SNEGSKA (reference sequence). The CDR3 is 12 residues long. The CDR3 region is CSALGGGTEAFF. DNA for the CDR3: TGCAGTGCCTTAGGAGGGGGCACTGAAGCTTTCTTT.

The genes are TRBV3-1 and TRBJ2-2; D may correspond to TRBD1 or TRBD2 (5 bases each). The germline V and J ends were trimmed by 5 bases and 9 bases, with 19 bases remaining between them. CDR3 length: 15 residues. Per the germline V gene, CDR1 is LGHDT and CDR2 is YNNKEL (reference sequence). The CDR3 protein is CASSAGTLTLRELFF. CDR3 bases: TGTGCCAGCAGCGCCGGGACCTTGACGTTAAGGGAGCTGTTTTTT.

This clonotype was detected only a few times. The chain couples TRBV2 to TRBJ2-2; TRBD2 matches at 10 bases. Losses at the gene ends were 4 bases for V and 7 bases for J; bases not matched to a gene: 6. Germline lookup yields CDR1 SNHLY and CDR2 FYNNEI. The CDR3 length is 15 residues. The CDR3 region is CASSVSGGAFGELFF. For the CDR3, the DNA is TGTGCCAGCAGTGTGAGCGGGGGGGCTTTCGGGGAGCTGTTTTTT.

This clonotype was picked up many times. The chain combines TRBV5-1 with TRBJ1-1; TRBD1 is a possible D gene (5 bases). The CDR3 is 14 amino acids. Per germline, CDR1 SGHRS and CDR2 YFSETQ. V dropped 1 base and J dropped 6 bases, with 13 bases sitting between them. The CDR3 DNA follows: TGCGCCAGCAGCTTGCTAGGGGCAGGAGCTGAAGCTTTCTTT. Translated, it gives CASSLLGAGAEAFF.

This clonotype occurred a few times. This chain connects TRBV7-6 to TRBJ1-3; 10 bases align to TRBD1. The CDR3 loop spans 15 amino acids. The junction had 7 bases not matched to a gene; V was cut back by 8 bases and J by 3 bases. Germline V CDR1 and CDR2: SGHVS, FNYEAQ. CDR3: CASGDRGLNGNTIYF. The DNA of the CDR3 is TGTGCCAGCGGAGACAGGGGGCTAAATGGAAACACCATATATTTT.

This chain connects TRBV5-5 to TRBJ1-2; 7 bases fit TRBD1. Per germline, CDR1 SGHKS and CDR2 YYEKEE (reference sequence). The CDR3 loop spans 14 amino acids. V was clipped by 2 bases and J by 2 bases; unmatched bases: 3. In DNA, the CDR3 is TGTGCCAGCAGCTTAGAACAGGGGAACTATGGCTACACCTTC. It is translated as CASSLEQGNYGYTF.

This clonotype was observed at least ten times. The rearrangement joins TRBV20-1 to TRBJ1-5; 9 bases agree with TRBD1. The CDR3 has 16 residues. V was clipped by 5 bases and J by 2 bases; unmatched bases: 10. CDR1 is DFQATT and CDR2 is SNEGSKA in the germline V gene (reference sequence). The CDR3 spells CSAPQGAGVGNQPQHF. CDR3 bases: TGCAGTGCTCCACAGGGGGCGGGGGTGGGCAATCAGCCCCAGCATTTT.

CDR3 nucleotides: TGTGCCAGCAGCTTAGTTGTCAGCGGTACCCTAGCCAAAAACATTCAGTACTTC. This translates into CASSLVVSGTLAKNIQYF. The gene calls are TRBV11-2 and TRBJ2-4; tentatively, D is TRBD2 (5 bases). The V gene lost 1 base and the J gene lost 0 bases, with 16 bases spanning the gap. The germline CDR1 and CDR2 sequences are SGHAT and FQNNGV. This CDR3 has 18 residues.

The rearrangement links TRBV5-6 to TRBJ2-3; 7 bases agree with TRBD1. Germline loops: CDR1 SGHDT, CDR2 YYEEEE. Losses at the gene ends were 7 bases for V and 1 base for J; bases not matched to a gene: 9. The CDR3 is 15 amino acids. The CDR3 reads CASGPGDSRTDTQYF. The CDR3 DNA is TGTGCCAGCGGCCCCGGGGACAGCCGCACAGATACGCAGTATTTT.

This chain uses TRBV13 with TRBJ2-3; D assignment may be TRBD1 or TRBD2 (5 bases each). The CDR3 runs to 13 residues. The V end was cut by 7 bases, the J end by 4 bases, with 12 bases between. From germline, CDR1 is PRHDT and CDR2 FYEKMQ (reference sequence). CDR3 DNA: TGTGCCAGCAATGGGGGTGGTGCAGATACGCAGTATTTT. Translating it yields CASNGGGADTQYF.

V gene TRBV5-1 combines with J gene TRBJ1-1; tentatively, D is TRBD1 (5 bases). Germline V lookup: CDR1 SGHRS, CDR2 YFSETQ. CDR3 length equals 13 residues. Deletions cut 4 bases from V and 8 bases from J, with 15 bases between. CDR3 protein: CASSRDGNREAFF. The CDR3 region has the DNA TGCGCCAGCAGCCGGGACGGGAACCGGGAAGCTTTCTTT.

This clonotype was recorded a few times. This sequence joins TRBV20-1 and TRBJ2-7; D might be TRBD2 (6 bases). V shed 5 bases and J shed 5 bases, with 16 bases lying between them. CDR3 length: 13 residues. Germline loops: CDR1 DFQATT, CDR2 SNEGSKA (reference sequence). CDR3: CSASRDGGDEQYV. The CDR3 DNA sequence: TGCAGTGCTTCTCGGGACGGCGGGGACGAGCAGTACGTC.

The genes are TRBV19 and TRBJ1-5, with D possibly matching TRBD1 (5 bases). CDR1 and CDR2 from the germline V gene are LNHDA and SQIVND (reference sequence). CDR3 size: 17 residues. Trimming removed 3 bases at V and 0 bases at J, with 15 bases between. As DNA, the CDR3 is TGTGCCAGTAGTATTGGCAGGGCTATCGATAGCAATCAGCCCCAGCATTTT. It translates to CASSIGRAIDSNQPQHF.

The genes are TRBV27 and TRBJ2-2; D might be TRBD1 (6 bases). The ends were cut back, 2 bases at V and 3 bases at J, with 10 bases in the middle. CDR1 and CDR2 (germline): MNHEY, SMNVEV (reference sequence). CDR3 length: 15 residues. The CDR3 DNA reads as TGTGCCAGCAGTTTAGCAGGGGCCTACACCGGGGAGCTGTTTTTT. Translated: CASSLAGAYTGELFF.

The V gene is TRBV20-1, the J gene TRBJ1-4; a weak D match, TRBD1 (6 bases). The CDR3 is made up of 13 amino acids. V was trimmed by 3 bases and J by 2 bases, leaving 7 bases between them. The germline V gene encodes CDR1 DFQATT and CDR2 SNEGSKA (reference sequence). CDR3 region: CSARQGTNEKLFF. CDR3 nucleotides: TGCAGTGCTAGGCAGGGGACTAATGAAAAACTGTTTTTT.

V is TRBV5-1 and J is TRBJ1-5, with D maybe TRBD1 (5 bases). V was pared by 4 bases and J by 5 bases, with 16 bases between. Germline CDR1 is SGHRS and CDR2 is YFSETQ. The CDR3 runs to 15 residues. The CDR3 is CASSPSGTGYQPQHF. CDR3 nucleotides: TGCGCCAGCAGCCCATCCGGGACGGGCTATCAGCCCCAGCATTTT.

This clonotype has a handful of counts. The V gene is TRBV6-2 or TRBV6-3, the J gene TRBJ2-2, with D possibly being TRBD2 (6 bases). Germline CDR1 reads MNHEY; CDR2 reads SVGEGT. The CDR3 length is 15 residues. The V end was cut by 6 bases, the J end by 3 bases, with 14 bases between. CDR3: CASSSAGSYTGELFF. In nucleotides, the CDR3 is TGTGCCAGCAGCTCGGCGGGATCTTACACCGGGGAGCTGTTTTTT.

This clonotype has more than one count but fewer than ten. This chain joins TRBV20-1 and TRBJ2-7; unclear D gene. The CDR3 totals 14 residues. The V end lost 0 bases, the J end lost 2 bases, and 11 bases lay between the germline ends. The V gene's germline CDR1 is DFQATT and CDR2 SNEGSKA (reference sequence). The CDR3 DNA sequence: TGCAGTGCTAGAGATCTTCTTGGCACCTACGAGCAGTACTTC. Its protein product is CSARDLLGTYEQYF.